This TCR beta chain was recovered during a study of response to subunit inactivated influenza vaccine. Notes on the study in general: Researchers suggested that each seasonal influenza vaccination recruits few new T cells.

This clonotype was observed a few times. The antigen is not known. The germline V gene has CDR1 SNHLY and CDR2 FYNNEI. V was shortened by 5 bases and J by 6 bases, with 22 bases between the two germline ends. The CDR3 totals 16 residues. MiXCR was run by TCRdb on the RT-PCR reads, yielding one entry per CDR3 protein. Among 650,000 to 700,000 distinct CDR3 sequences listed, around 16% were seen once. V usage is TRBV2 and J usage is TRBJ2-5, with unresolved D. This clonotype originated in a man aged 45-65 years who received an inactivated influenza vaccine. The input for sequencing was PBMCs from blood, taken 11 to 12 days after vaccination. The CDR3 here is CASSPLARLLKQTQYF. The CDR3 region has the DNA TGTGCCAGCAGTCCCCTTGCCAGATTACTAAAGCAGACCCAGTACTTC.